Described below is a single T cell receptor (beta chain) sequence and its context. The antigen this receptor binds is unknown. It has no much larger one-base neighbor in the sample; base qualities were not kept. TCRbeta CDR3 regions were amplified from genomic DNA by means of the immunoSEQ Assay, a bias-controlled multiplex PCR. From the authors' description of their analysis: The number of nucleated cells in each sample was estimated by amplification of reference gene primers within the assay. To quantify the absolute abundance of each unique TCRbeta CDR3 rearrangement, sequence reads were collapsed and filtered. For each sample, productive Simpson clonality was calculated by taking the square root of Simpson's diversity index across productive rearrangements. Here the immuneACCESS table is served through TCRdb, limited to in-frame sequences with V and J called. Missing clones are a known gap in these copies; in checked studies unresolved V genes cover under half, and the rest lacks a known reason. V and J calls and clone size are as listed in that table; D and trimming were resolved from the DNA. The sample data list 150,000 to 180,000 clones, and 70% to 85% of these were observed just once. Of the sample, over 8% is held by the ten largest clones.

This sample was taken from a study of blood T cell repertoires in COVID-19 (dated by TCRdb to about 2020). Describing the broader study: Samples from collaborators originated in the United States, Italy and Spain and spanned both the acute and convalescent phases of COVID-19. Samples came from the ongoing ImmuneRACE study (first 160 participants) plus 1,254 subjects from 6 global collaborators. A de-identified subject ID, COVID-19 status, age in years and sex were almost always included in the sample metadata. A freely available public database, intended as a resource for researchers studying the immune response to SARS-CoV-2, is where the repertoires were released. The material from the prospective study consisted of cDNA or gDNA derived from T cells, B-cell-depleted T cells, or PBMCs. Where available, HLA class I and class II types were taken from metadata supplied by the sample provider and were not determined by assay-based typing. Subjects who had been exposed to COVID-19, were actively infected with it, or had recovered from it provided the deeply sampled blood TCRbeta repertoires that made up the dataset.

General findings and caveats noted by the study authors: The amount of clinical and demographic metadata varied by source and participant and was provided uncurated.

The collaborating institutions used their own protocols to collect whole blood in K2EDTA tubes. For TCRbeta analysis, collaborators shipped samples as frozen whole blood, isolated PBMCs, or DNA extracted from either of those sample types. The CDR3 numbers 16 residues from cysteine through phenylalanine. The sequence is cut down to CDR3 DNA, 48 bases in frame from base 1. Relative to germline, V is 4 bases shorter and J is 0 bases shorter, with 16 bases between their ends. CDR1 and CDR2 are read off the germline V gene as MNHNS and SASEGT. The TCR was taken from a woman in her 50s with acute or convalescent COVID-19. The chain was built from TRBV6-1 and TRBJ2-7; 6 matching bases give a weak D call of TRBD2. The sample consisted of peripheral blood. The CDR3 reads CASSVPGLGSSYEQYF. The nucleotide sequence is given as TGTGCCAGCAGTGTGCCGGGACTGGGTAGCTCCTACGAGCAGTACTTC.